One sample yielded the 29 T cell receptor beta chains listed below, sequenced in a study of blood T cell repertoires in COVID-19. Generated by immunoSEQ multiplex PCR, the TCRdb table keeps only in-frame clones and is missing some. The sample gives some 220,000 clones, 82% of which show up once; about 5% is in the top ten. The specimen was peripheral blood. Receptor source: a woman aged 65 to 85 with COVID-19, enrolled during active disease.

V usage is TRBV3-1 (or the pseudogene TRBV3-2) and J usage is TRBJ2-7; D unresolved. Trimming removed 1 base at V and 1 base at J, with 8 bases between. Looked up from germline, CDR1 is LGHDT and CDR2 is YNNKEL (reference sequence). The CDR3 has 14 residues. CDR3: CASSQGLRSYEQYF. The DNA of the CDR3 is TGTGCCAGCAGCCAAGGTTTGCGGTCCTACGAGCAGTACTTC.

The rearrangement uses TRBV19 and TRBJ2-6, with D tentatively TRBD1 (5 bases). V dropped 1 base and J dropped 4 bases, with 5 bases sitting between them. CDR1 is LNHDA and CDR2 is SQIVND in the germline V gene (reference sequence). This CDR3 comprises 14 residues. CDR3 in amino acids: CASSIGGGANVLTF. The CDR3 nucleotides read TGTGCCAGTAGTATAGGGGGCGGGGCCAACGTCCTGACTTTC.

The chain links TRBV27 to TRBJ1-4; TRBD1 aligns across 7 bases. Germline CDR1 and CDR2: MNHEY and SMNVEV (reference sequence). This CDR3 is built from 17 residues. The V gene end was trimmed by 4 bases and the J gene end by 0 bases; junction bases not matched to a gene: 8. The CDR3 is CASSSEGQLATNEKLFF. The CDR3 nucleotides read TGTGCCAGCAGTTCAGAGGGACAGCTAGCAACTAATGAAAAACTGTTTTTT.

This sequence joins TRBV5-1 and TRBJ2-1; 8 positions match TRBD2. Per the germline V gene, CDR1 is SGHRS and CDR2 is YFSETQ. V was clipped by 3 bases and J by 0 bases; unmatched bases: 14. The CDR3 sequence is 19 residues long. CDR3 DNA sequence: TGCGCCAGCAGCTCGACCGGGACTAGTGGGTTGAGCTCCTACAATGAGCAGTTCTTC. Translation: CASSSTGTSGLSSYNEQFF.

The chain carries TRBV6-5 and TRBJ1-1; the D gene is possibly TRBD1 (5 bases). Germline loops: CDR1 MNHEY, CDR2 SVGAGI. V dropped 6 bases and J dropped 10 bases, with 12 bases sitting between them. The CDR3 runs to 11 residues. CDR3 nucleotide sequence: TGTGCCAGCAGCGCGGGGACCGTAGCTTTCTTT. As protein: CASSAGTVAFF.

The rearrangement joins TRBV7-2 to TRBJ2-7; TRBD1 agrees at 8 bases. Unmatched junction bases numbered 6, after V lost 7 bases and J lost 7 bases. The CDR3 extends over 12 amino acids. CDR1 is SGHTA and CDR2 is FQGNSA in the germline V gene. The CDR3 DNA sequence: TGTGCCAGCAACCAGGGGGCCGGGGAGCAGTACTTC. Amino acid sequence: CASNQGAGEQYF. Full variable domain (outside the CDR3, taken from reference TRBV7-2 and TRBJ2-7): GAGVSQSPSNKVTEKGKDVELRCDPISGHTALYWYRQSLGQGLEFLIYFQGNSAPDKSGLPSDRFSAERTGGSVSTLTIQRTQQEDSAVYLCASNQGAGEQYFGPGTRLTVT.

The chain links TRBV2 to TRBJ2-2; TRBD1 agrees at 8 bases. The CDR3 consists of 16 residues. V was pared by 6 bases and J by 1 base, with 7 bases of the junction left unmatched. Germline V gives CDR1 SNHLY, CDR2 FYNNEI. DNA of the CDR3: TGTGCCAGCAGGGCCCCCGGACAGGGGAACACCGGGGAGCTGTTTTTT. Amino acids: CASRAPGQGNTGELFF.

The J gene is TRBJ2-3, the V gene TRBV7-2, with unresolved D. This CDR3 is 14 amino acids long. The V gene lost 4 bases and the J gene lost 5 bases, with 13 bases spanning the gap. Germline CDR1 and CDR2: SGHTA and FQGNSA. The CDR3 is CASSSPISGDTQYF. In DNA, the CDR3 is TGTGCCAGCAGCTCCCCTATTTCAGGAGATACGCAGTATTTT. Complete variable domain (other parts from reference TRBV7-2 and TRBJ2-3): GAGVSQSPSNKVTEKGKDVELRCDPISGHTALYWYRQSLGQGLEFLIYFQGNSAPDKSGLPSDRFSAERTGGSVSTLTIQRTQQEDSAVYLCASSSPISGDTQYFGPGTRLTVL.

The CDR3 spells CASSLGGGWTGELFF. The CDR3 DNA reads as TGTGCCAGCTCCCTCGGGGGGGGTTGGACCGGGGAGCTGTTTTTT. J is TRBJ2-2 and V is TRBV19; TRBD2 agrees at 8 bases. With V trimmed by 9 bases and J by 5 bases, 11 bases remained unmatched. CDR1 LNHDA and CDR2 SQIVND come from the germline V gene (reference sequence). The CDR3 is 15 amino acids.

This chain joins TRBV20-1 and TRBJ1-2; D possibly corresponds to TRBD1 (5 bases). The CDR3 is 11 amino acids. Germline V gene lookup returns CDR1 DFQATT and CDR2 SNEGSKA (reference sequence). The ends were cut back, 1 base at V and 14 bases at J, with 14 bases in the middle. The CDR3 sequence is CSARGDTGQTF. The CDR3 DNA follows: TGCAGTGCTAGAGGCGACACAGGACAAACCTTC.

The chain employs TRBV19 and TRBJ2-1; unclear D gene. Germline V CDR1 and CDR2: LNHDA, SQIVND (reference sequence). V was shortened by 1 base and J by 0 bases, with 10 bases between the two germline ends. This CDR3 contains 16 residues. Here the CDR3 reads CASSIAHTLSYNEQFF. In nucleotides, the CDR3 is TGTGCCAGTAGTATAGCACACACCCTCTCCTACAATGAGCAGTTCTTC.

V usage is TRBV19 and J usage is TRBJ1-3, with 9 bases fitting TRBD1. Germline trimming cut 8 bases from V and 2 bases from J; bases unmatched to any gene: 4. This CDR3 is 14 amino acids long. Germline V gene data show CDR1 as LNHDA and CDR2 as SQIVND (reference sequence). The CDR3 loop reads CASHDRGTGNTIYF. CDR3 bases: TGTGCCAGTCATGACAGGGGGACTGGAAACACCATATATTTT.

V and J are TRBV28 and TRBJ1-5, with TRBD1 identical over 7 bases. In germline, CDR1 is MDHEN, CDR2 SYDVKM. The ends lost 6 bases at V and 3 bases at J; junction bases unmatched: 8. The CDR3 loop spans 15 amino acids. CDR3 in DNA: TGTGCCAGCAGCCAAGGCACAGGGGCCAATCAGCCCCAGCATTTT. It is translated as CASSQGTGANQPQHF.

The CDR3 reads CASSVGNRGKETQYF. CDR3 nucleotides: TGTGCCAGCAGCGTAGGGAACCGGGGGAAAGAGACCCAGTACTTC. The V and J genes are TRBV9 and TRBJ2-5, with a tentative D call TRBD2 (6 bases). CDR1 SGDLS and CDR2 YYNGEE come from the germline V gene. The CDR3 spans 15 residues. With 0 bases removed from V and 3 bases from J, the gap between germline ends came to 12 bases.

CDR3 nucleotide sequence: TGTGCCAGCAGCTTAGGGTATAGCTCTTGGAATGAGCAGTTCTTC. Protein: CASSLGYSSWNEQFF. The rearrangement uses TRBV7-2 and TRBJ2-1; no reliable D call. V was cut by 1 base and J by 7 bases, with 14 bases left in between. The CDR3 covers 15 residues. Germline V gene lookup returns CDR1 SGHTA and CDR2 FQGNSA.

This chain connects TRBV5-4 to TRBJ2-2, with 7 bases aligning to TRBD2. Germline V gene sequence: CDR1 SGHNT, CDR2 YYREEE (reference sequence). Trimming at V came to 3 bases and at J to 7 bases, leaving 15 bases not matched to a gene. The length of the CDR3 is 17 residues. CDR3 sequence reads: CASSSPKPGGLIGELFF. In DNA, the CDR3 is TGTGCCAGCAGCTCGCCTAAACCGGGAGGACTAATCGGGGAGCTGTTTTTT.

The CDR3 sequence is CASIGGQLGTEAFF. The CDR3 coding sequence is TGTGCCAGCATTGGGGGACAGTTAGGCACTGAAGCTTTCTTT. The chain combines TRBV6-5 with TRBJ1-1; 7 bases match TRBD1. Germline lookup yields CDR1 MNHEY and CDR2 SVGAGI. This CDR3 is built from 14 residues. V was clipped by 7 bases and J by 4 bases; unmatched bases: 9.

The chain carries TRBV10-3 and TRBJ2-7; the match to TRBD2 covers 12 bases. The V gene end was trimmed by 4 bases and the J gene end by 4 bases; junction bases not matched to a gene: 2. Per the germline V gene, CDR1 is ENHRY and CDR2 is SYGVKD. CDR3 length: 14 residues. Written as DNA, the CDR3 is TGTGCCATCAGTGGAGGGACTAGCGGGTACGAGCAGTACTTC. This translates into CAISGGTSGYEQYF.

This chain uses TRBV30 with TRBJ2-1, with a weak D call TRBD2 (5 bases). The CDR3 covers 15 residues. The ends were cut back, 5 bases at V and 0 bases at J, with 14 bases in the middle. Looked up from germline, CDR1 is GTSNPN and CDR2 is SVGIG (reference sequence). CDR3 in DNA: TGTGCCTGGGGACTCCGTAGCTCCTCCTACAATGAGCAGTTCTTC. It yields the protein CAWGLRSSSYNEQFF. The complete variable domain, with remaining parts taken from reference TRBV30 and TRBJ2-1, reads SQTIHQWPATLVQPVGSPLSLECTVEGTSNPNLYWYRQAAGRGLQLLFYSVGIGQISSEVPQNLSASRPQDRQFILSSKKLLLSDSGFYLCAWGLRSSSYNEQFFGPGTRLTVL.

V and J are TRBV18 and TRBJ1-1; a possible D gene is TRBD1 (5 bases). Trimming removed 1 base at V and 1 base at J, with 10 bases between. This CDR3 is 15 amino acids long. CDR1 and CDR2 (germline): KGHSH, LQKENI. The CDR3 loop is CASSPRGDSNTEAFF. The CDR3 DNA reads TGTGCCAGCTCACCACGAGGGGACTCGAACACTGAAGCTTTCTTT.

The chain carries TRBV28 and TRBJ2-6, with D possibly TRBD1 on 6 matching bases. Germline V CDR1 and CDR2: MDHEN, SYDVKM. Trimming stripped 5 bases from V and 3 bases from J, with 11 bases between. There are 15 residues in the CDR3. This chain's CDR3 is CASSKGVDGANVLTF. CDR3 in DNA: TGTGCCAGCAGTAAGGGGGTGGATGGGGCCAACGTCCTGACTTTC.

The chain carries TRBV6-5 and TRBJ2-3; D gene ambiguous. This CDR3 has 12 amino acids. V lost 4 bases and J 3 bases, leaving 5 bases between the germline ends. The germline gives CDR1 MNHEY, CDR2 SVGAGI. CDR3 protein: CASSSQTDTQYF. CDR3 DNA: TGTGCCAGCAGTTCCCAGACAGATACGCAGTATTTT.

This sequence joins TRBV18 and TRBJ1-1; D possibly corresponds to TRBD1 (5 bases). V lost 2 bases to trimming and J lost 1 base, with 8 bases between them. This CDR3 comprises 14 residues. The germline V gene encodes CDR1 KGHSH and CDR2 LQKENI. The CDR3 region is CASSPGAQNTEAFF. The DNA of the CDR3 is TGTGCCAGCTCACCAGGGGCACAGAACACTGAAGCTTTCTTT.

The CDR3 loop is CASSFETGTGRDEQYF. Written as DNA, the CDR3 is TGTGCCAGCAGTTTCGAGACCGGGACAGGGCGGGACGAGCAGTACTTC. The chain joins TRBV28 to TRBJ2-7; 9 positions agree with TRBD1. V shed 3 bases and J 5 bases; nucleotides not matched to a gene: 11. CDR1 and CDR2 (germline): MDHEN, SYDVKM. The CDR3 length is 16 residues.

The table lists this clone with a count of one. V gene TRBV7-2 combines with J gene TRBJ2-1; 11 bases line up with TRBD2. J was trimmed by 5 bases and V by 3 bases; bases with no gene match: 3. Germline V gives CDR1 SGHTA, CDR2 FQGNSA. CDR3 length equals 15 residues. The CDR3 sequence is CASSFTSGSHNEQFF. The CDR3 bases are TGTGCCAGCAGCTTTACTAGCGGGAGTCACAATGAGCAGTTCTTC.

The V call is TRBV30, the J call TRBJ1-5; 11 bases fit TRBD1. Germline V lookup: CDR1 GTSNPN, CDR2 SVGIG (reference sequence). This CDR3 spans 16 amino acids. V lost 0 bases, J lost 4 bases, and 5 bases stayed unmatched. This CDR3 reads CAWSVGTGGGNQPQHF. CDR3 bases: TGTGCCTGGAGTGTAGGGACAGGGGGTGGAAATCAGCCCCAGCATTTT.

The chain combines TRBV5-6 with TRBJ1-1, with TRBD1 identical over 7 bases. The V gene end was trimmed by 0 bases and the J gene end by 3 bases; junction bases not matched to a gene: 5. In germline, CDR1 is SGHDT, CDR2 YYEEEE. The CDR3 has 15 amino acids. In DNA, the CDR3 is TGTGCCAGCAGCTTGGTAACAGGGGAGTACACTGAAGCTTTCTTT. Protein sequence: CASSLVTGEYTEAFF. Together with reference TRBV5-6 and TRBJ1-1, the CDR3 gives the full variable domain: DAGVTQSPTHLIKTRGQQVTLRCSPKSGHDTVSWYQQALGQGPQFIFQYYEEEERQRGNFPDRFSGHQFPNYSSELNVNALLLGDSALYLCASSLVTGEYTEAFFGQGTRLTVV.

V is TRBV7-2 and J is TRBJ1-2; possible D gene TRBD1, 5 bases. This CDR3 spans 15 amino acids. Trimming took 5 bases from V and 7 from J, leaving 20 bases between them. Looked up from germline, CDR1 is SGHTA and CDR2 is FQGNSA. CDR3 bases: TGTGCCAGCAGCCTTCAAGGCGGGGGTTTGGGTGGCTACACCTTC. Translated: CASSLQGGGLGGYTF.

CDR3 region: CASSPGVLAGNNEQFF. DNA of the CDR3: TGTGCCAGCAGCCCAGGAGTTCTAGCGGGAAACAATGAGCAGTTCTTC. This chain uses TRBV7-2 with TRBJ2-1; 9 bases align to TRBD2. Germline CDR1 SGHTA, CDR2 FQGNSA. The CDR3 has 16 amino acids. Trimming took 5 bases from V and 5 from J; bases not matched to a gene: 10.